This TCR beta chain was identified during a study of cytomegalovirus exposure and HLA in healthy donors. J gave up 0 bases and V 2 bases, and 12 bases lay outside the gene matches. The CDR3 sequence is 18 residues long. Per the germline V gene, CDR1 is SEHNR and CDR2 is FQNEAQ (reference sequence). Amplification used 60 Vbeta primers and 13 Jbeta primers. Here immunoSEQ multiplex PCR was the method, and the copy in TCRdb shows in-frame clones only, minus some. The data show more than 100,000 clones, around 83% seen once. The clonotype comes from a woman aged 45-60 years in good health and CMV-seropositive. The chain combines TRBV7-9 with TRBJ2-5; 7 nucleotides line up with TRBD2. Sequencing used PBMCs. The CDR3 protein is CASSLLGKTGGNQETQYF. For the CDR3, the DNA is TGTGCCAGCAGCTTACTGGGTAAAACGGGGGGAAACCAAGAGACCCAGTACTTC.